This TCR beta chain originates from a study of cytomegalovirus exposure and HLA in healthy donors. Germline V gene data show CDR1 as MGHRA and CDR2 as YSYEKL. The CDR3 is 16 residues long. Trimming took 0 bases from V and 8 from J, leaving 19 bases between them. Both 60 Vbeta primers and 13 Jbeta primers went into the PCR. Generated by immunoSEQ multiplex PCR, the TCRdb table keeps only in-frame clones and is missing some. This sample has under 300,000 clones, with around 90% found just once. Sequenced material: PBMCs. The sequence came from a girl aged 2 to 10 in good health and CMV-seronegative. The chain joins TRBV4-1 to TRBJ1-1; perhaps TRBD1 as D (6 bases). The CDR3: CASSQESAGYRGEAFF. The CDR3, as DNA: TGCGCCAGCAGCCAAGAATCGGCGGGCTATAGGGGGGAAGCTTTCTTT.